Each of the 11 T cell receptor beta chains below was sequenced from the same sample in a study of T-cell reconstitution after alpha-beta-depleted transplantation in children. For TCRbeta, the library was prepared with unique molecular identifiers. TCRdb re-derived calls from the PCR reads in MiXCR, one entry per CDR3 protein. Here the sample spans about 220,000 distinct CDR3 sequences, under 20% being singletons. The sequencing here drew on PBMCs, mostly from graft donor cells, taken 360 days after TCRalphabeta/CD19-depleted stem cell transplant. These receptors were collected from a male patient between 2 and 9 years old who had a stem cell transplant for acute lymphoblastic leukemia, so the T cells may come from the graft donor.

The sample holds a few counts of this clonotype. The gene calls are TRBV6-1 and TRBJ1-1; no clear D gene. The germline V and J ends were trimmed by 5 bases and 9 bases, with 13 bases remaining between them. The CDR3 contains 12 residues. Germline loops: CDR1 MNHNS, CDR2 SASEGT. The CDR3 region has the DNA TGTGCCAGCAGTTCTCCCGTTTCACAAGCTTTCTTT. It is translated as CASSSPVSQAFF.

CDR3 nucleotide sequence: TGTGCCAGCAGCTCACGGACAGGGAAAGCTAACTATGGCTACACCTTC. Protein sequence: CASSSRTGKANYGYTF. J is TRBJ1-2 and V is TRBV7-2; 8 positions agree with TRBD1. The CDR3 extends over 16 amino acids. Germline values: CDR1 SGHTA, CDR2 FQGNSA. V shed 4 bases, J shed 0 bases, and the junction held 7 bases outside the gene matches.

The gene calls are TRBV28 and TRBJ1-5; weak D call: TRBD1 (5 bases). The CDR3 length is 14 residues. The V gene's germline CDR1 is MDHEN and CDR2 SYDVKM. Trimming pared 4 bases from V and 4 bases from J, leaving 11 bases between. CDR3 loop: CASSSPGPNQPQHF. CDR3 in DNA: TGTGCCAGCAGTTCGCCAGGGCCAAATCAGCCCCAGCATTTT. The full variable domain, its missing parts supplied by reference TRBV28 and TRBJ1-5, is DVKVTQSSRYLVKRTGEKVFLECVQDMDHENMFWYRQDPGLGLRLIYFSYDVKMKEKGDIPEGYSVSREKKERFSLILESASTNQTSMYLCASSSPGPNQPQHFGDGTRLSIL.

In this sample, this clonotype turned up a few times. The rearrangement joins TRBV20-1 to TRBJ2-1, with unresolved D. The CDR3 contains 15 residues. The germline V and J ends were trimmed by 3 bases and 0 bases, with 12 bases remaining between them. Germline CDR1 is DFQATT and CDR2 is SNEGSKA (reference sequence). The CDR3, as DNA: TGCAGTGCTAGTGGTCAAACCAGCTCCTACAATGAGCAGTTCTTC. It translates to CSASGQTSSYNEQFF.

This clonotype was recorded a few times. The V gene is TRBV18, the J gene TRBJ2-1; 12 positions match TRBD2. After removal of 4 bases from V and 6 bases from J, the junction contained 7 bases not matched to a gene. The germline CDR1 and CDR2 sequences are KGHSH and LQKENI. CDR3 length: 16 amino acids. The CDR3 bases are TGTGCCAGCTCACGGCCAAGACTAGCGGGAGCCAATGAGCAGTTCTTC. Amino acids: CASSRPRLAGANEQFF.

This clonotype was counted between two and nine times. The V and J genes are TRBV7-9 and TRBJ2-1; 10 nucleotides match TRBD2. Germline CDR1 is SEHNR and CDR2 is FQNEAQ (reference sequence). The CDR3 spans 17 residues. With 5 bases clipped from V and 0 bases from J, the junction kept 7 bases outside the gene matches. The CDR3 reads CASSARSGGASYNEQFF. As DNA, the CDR3 is TGTGCCAGCAGCGCCCGAAGCGGGGGGGCCTCCTACAATGAGCAGTTCTTC. The variable domain in full, completed from reference TRBV7-9 and TRBJ2-1, reads DTGVSQNPRHKITKRGQNVTFRCDPISEHNRLYWYRQTLGQGPEFLTYFQNEAQLEKSRLLSDRFSAERPKGSFSTLEIQRTEQGDSAMYLCASSARSGGASYNEQFFGPGTRLTVL.

This clonotype was counted between two and nine times. The chain links TRBV28 to TRBJ2-7, with TRBD1 matching 10 bases. Germline trimming cut 6 bases from V and 5 bases from J; bases unmatched to any gene: 7. The length of the CDR3 is 14 residues. In germline, CDR1 is MDHEN, CDR2 SYDVKM. The CDR3 region is CASRDRGWRNEQYF. CDR3 nucleotide sequence: TGTGCCAGCAGGGACAGGGGGTGGAGAAACGAGCAGTACTTC.

This clonotype has more than one count but fewer than ten. The rearrangement uses TRBV5-4 and TRBJ1-2, with D perhaps TRBD1 (5 bases). The CDR3 runs 13 residues. The ends were cut back, 1 base at V and 6 bases at J, with 10 bases in the middle. Germline V lookup: CDR1 SGHNT, CDR2 YYREEE (reference sequence). The CDR3 spells CASSLQGRNGYTF. CDR3 nucleotide sequence: TGTGCCAGCAGCTTGCAGGGACGGAATGGCTACACCTTC.

This clonotype was observed a few times. The chain recombines TRBV20-1 with TRBJ2-3, with 12 positions matching TRBD2. The V segment lost 0 bases and the J segment 2 bases; nucleotides outside the gene matches: 3. The germline V gene encodes CDR1 DFQATT and CDR2 SNEGSKA (reference sequence). The CDR3 extends over 16 amino acids. The CDR3 nucleotides read TGCAGTGCTAGAGATCGACTAGCGGGGGTCACAGATACGCAGTATTTT. Translating gives CSARDRLAGVTDTQYF.

This clonotype showed up just a few times. The chain employs TRBV5-5 and TRBJ2-7; the D gene is possibly TRBD2 (6 bases). The CDR3 has 17 residues. CDR1 and CDR2 (germline): SGHKS, YYEKEE (reference sequence). V was cut by 4 bases and J by 1 base, with 21 bases left in between. CDR3 protein: CASSPEGSLMGSYEQYF. In DNA, the CDR3 is TGTGCCAGCAGCCCGGAGGGGTCCCTAATGGGGTCCTACGAGCAGTACTTC.

This clonotype came up a few times. The chain recombines TRBV25-1 with TRBJ2-4, with D uncertain. This CDR3 has 11 residues. V lost 4 bases and J 6 bases, leaving 4 bases between the germline ends. Germline V CDR1 and CDR2: MGHDK, SYGVNS. CDR3 sequence reads: CASSAGNIQYF. The DNA for the CDR3 is TGTGCCAGCAGTGCAGGAAACATTCAGTACTTC. The variable domain in full, completed from reference TRBV25-1 and TRBJ2-4, reads EADIYQTPRYLVIGTGKKITLECSQTMGHDKMYWYQQDPGMELHLIHYSYGVNSTEKGDLSSESTVSRIRTEHFPLTLESARPSHTSQYLCASSAGNIQYFGAGTRLSVL.